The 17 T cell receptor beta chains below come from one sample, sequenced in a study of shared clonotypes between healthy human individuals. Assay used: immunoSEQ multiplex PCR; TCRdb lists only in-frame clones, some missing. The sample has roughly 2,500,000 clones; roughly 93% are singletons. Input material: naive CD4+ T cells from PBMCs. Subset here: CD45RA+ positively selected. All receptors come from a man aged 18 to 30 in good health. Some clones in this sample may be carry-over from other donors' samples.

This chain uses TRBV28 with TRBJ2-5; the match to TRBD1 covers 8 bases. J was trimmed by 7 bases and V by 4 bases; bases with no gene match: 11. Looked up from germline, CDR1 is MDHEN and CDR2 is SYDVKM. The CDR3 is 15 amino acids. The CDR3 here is CASSSPTGTGMTQYF. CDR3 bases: TGTGCCAGCAGTTCACCTACCGGGACAGGCATGACCCAGTACTTC.

The CDR3 DNA follows: TGTGCCAGCAGTTCTCCTGACCCGACAGATACGCAGTATTTT. Translated, it gives CASSSPDPTDTQYF. This chain connects TRBV28 to TRBJ2-3; D gene unclear. In germline, CDR1 is MDHEN, CDR2 SYDVKM. The V end was cut by 4 bases, the J end by 3 bases, with 11 bases between. This CDR3 region has 14 residues.

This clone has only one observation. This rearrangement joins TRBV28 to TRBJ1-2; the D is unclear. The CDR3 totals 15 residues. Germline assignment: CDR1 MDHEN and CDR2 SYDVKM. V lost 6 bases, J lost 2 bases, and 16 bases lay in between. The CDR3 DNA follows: TGTGCCAGCAGCAGCGGACGGATTCTCAACTATGGCTACACCTTC. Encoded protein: CASSSGRILNYGYTF.

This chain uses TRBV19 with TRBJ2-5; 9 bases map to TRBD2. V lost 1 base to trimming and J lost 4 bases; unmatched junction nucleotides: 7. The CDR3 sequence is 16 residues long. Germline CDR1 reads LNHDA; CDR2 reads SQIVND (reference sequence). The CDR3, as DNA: TGTGCCAGTAGTATAGCTCTAGCGGGAATGGGAGAGACCCAGTACTTC. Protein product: CASSIALAGMGETQYF.

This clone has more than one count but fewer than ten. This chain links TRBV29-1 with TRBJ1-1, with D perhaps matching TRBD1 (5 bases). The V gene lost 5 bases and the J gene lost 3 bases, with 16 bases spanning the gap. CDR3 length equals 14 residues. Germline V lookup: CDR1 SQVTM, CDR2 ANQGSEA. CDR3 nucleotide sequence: TGCAGCGTTCGGACACTTCATGCAGACACTGAAGCTTTCTTT. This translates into CSVRTLHADTEAFF. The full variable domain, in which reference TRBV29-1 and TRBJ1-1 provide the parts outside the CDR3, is SAVISQKPSRDICQRGTSLTIQCQVDSQVTMMFWYRQQPGQSLTLIATANQGSEATYESGFVIDKFPISRPNLTFSTLTVSNMSPEDSSIYLCSVRTLHADTEAFFGQGTRLTVV.

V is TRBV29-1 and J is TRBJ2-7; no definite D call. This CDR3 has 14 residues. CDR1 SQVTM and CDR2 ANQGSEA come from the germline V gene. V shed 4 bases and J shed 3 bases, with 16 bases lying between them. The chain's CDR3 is CSVGMLRDGYEQYF. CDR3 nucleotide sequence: TGCAGCGTTGGTATGCTCCGAGACGGCTACGAGCAGTACTTC.

Here the CDR3 DNA reads TGTGCCATCAGTCTGGACAGGGCGACGGACACTGAAGCTTTCTTT. Translation: CAISLDRATDTEAFF. This chain joins TRBV10-3 and TRBJ1-1, with TRBD1 identical over 8 bases. Trimming at V came to 5 bases and at J to 3 bases, leaving 8 bases not matched to a gene. CDR3 size: 15 residues. CDR1 ENHRY and CDR2 SYGVKD come from the germline V gene.

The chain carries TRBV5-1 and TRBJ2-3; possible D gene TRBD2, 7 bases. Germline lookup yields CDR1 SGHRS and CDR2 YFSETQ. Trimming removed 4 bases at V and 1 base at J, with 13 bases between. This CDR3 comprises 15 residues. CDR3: CASSSGTSRTDTQYF. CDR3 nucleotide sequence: TGCGCCAGCAGCAGCGGGACAAGTCGCACAGATACGCAGTATTTT.

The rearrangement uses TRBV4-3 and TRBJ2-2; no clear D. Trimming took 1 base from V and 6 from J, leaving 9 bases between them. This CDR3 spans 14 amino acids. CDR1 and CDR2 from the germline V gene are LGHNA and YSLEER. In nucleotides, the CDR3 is TGCGCCAGCAGCCAAGTTGGACGCGCCGGGGAGCTGTTTTTT. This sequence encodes CASSQVGRAGELFF.

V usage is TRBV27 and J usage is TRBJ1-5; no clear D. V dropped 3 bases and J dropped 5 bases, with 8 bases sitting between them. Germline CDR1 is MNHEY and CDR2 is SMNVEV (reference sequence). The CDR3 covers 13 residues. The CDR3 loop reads CASSFYGDQPQHF. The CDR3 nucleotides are TGTGCCAGCAGTTTCTATGGGGATCAGCCCCAGCATTTT.

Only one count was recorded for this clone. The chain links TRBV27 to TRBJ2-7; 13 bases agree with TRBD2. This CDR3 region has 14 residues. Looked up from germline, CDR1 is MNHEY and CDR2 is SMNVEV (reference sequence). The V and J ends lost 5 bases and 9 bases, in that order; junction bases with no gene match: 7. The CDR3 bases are TGTGCCAGCAGTGCTGGACTAGCGGGAGCGGGGCAGTACTTC. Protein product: CASSAGLAGAGQYF.

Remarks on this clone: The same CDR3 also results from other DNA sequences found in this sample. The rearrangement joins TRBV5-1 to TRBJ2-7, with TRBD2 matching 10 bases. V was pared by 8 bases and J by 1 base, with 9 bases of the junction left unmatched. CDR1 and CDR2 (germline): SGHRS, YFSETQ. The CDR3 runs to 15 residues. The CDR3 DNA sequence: TGCGCCAGTTCCCTGGGAGCGGGGGGGTCCTACGAGCAGTACTTC. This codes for CASSLGAGGSYEQYF.

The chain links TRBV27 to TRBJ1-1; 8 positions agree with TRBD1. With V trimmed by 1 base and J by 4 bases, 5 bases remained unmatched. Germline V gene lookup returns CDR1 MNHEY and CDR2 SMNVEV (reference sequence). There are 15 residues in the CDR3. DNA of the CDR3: TGTGCCAGCAGTTTATGGGGCAGGGGGCGCACTGAAGCTTTCTTT. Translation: CASSLWGRGRTEAFF.

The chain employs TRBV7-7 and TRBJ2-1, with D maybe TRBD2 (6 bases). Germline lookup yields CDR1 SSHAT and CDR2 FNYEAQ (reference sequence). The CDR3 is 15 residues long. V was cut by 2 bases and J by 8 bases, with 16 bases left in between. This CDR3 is CASSLFLGEEDEQFF. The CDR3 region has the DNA TGTGCCAGCAGCTTATTTCTTGGGGAGGAAGATGAGCAGTTCTTC.

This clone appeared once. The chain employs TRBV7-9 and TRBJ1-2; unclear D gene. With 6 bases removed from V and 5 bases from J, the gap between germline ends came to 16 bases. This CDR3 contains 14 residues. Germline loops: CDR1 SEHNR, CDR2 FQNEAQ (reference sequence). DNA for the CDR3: TGTGCCAGCAGTGAAGCTACGGGCCCTTATGGCTACACCTTC. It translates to CASSEATGPYGYTF.

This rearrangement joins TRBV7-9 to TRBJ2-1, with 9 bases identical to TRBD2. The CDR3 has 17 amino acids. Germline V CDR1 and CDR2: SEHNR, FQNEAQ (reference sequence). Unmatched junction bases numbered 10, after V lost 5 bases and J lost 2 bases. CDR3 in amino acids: CASSPGGLAGPYNEQFF. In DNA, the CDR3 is TGTGCCAGCAGCCCCGGGGGTCTAGCGGGACCCTACAATGAGCAGTTCTTC.

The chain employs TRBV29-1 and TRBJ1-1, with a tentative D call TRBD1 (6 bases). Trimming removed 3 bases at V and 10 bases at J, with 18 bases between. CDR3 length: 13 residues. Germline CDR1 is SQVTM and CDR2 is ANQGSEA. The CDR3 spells CSVDVGLGGRAFF. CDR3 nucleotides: TGCAGCGTTGATGTTGGGCTCGGGGGCAGAGCTTTCTTT.